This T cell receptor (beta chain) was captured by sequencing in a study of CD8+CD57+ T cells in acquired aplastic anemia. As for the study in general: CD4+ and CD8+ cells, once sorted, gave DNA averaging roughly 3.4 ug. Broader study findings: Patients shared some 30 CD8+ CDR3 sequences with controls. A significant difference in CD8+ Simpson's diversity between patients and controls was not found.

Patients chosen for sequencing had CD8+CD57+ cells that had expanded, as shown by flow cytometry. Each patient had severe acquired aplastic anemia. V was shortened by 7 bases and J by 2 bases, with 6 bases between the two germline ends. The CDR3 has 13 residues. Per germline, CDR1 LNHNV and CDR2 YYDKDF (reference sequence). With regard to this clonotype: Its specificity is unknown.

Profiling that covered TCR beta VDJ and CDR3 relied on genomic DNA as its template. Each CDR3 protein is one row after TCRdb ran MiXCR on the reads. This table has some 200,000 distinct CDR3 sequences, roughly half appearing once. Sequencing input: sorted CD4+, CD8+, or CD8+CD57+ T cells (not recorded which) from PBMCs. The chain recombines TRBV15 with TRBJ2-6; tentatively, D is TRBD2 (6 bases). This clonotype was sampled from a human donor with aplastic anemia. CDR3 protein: CATTGAGANVLTF. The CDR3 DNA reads TGTGCCACCACGGGAGCTGGGGCCAACGTCCTGACTTTC. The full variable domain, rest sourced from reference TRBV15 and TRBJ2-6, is DAMVIQNPRYQVTQFGKPVTLSCSQTLNHNVMYWYQQKSSQAPKLLFHYYDKDFNNEADTPDNFQSRRPNTSFCFLDIRSPGLGDTAMYLCATTGAGANVLTFGAGSRLTVL.